This is a list of T cell receptor beta chains from one sample in a study of beta chain features in type 1 diabetes. Data came from immunoSEQ multiplex PCR; TCRdb stores just in-frame clones and leaves some out. The data show some 350,000 clones, 13% seen once. Sequenced sample: naive CD4+ T cells from blood. These TCRs come from a woman aged 18 to 35 with type 1 diabetes. Both conserved end residues are part of each CDR3. D genes are given only for firm matches. A row's size may be missing; if present it is once, few, many or a size class.

TRBV18	few	TRBJ1-1	-	TGTGCCAGCTCACCTCGAGCAGGGGACACTGAAGCTTTCTTT	CASSPRAGDTEAFF
TRBV25-1	few	TRBJ2-5	-	TGTGCCAGCAGTGAAGGTGGACTCGAAGAGACCCAGTACTTC	CASSEGGLEETQYF
TRBV30	-	TRBJ2-3	TRBD1	TGTGCCTGGGGACAGGGGGCTATCACAGATACGCAGTATTTT	CAWGQGAITDTQYF
TRBV5-1	-	TRBJ2-1	TRBD1	TGCGCCAGCAGCTGGGGGGGACAGGGCTTAAATGAGCAGTTCTTC	CASSWGGQGLNEQFF
TRBV5-1	few	TRBJ1-2	TRBD1	TGCGCCAGCAGCTTTACCCCGGGACAGGGGCTCTATGGCTACACCTTC	CASSFTPGQGLYGYTF
TRBV5-6	few	TRBJ2-3	TRBD2	TGTGCCAGCAGAGGCGGGAGCAAGTATTTT	CASRGGSKYF
TRBV28	-	TRBJ2-1	-	TGTGCCAGCAGTTCGACAGGTTTGCTCTACAATGAGCAGTTCTTC	CASSSTGLLYNEQFF
TRBV27	-	TRBJ2-1	-	TGTGCCAGCCTCCCATCGGCGGGGACGAGCTCCTACAATGAGCAGTTCTTC	CASLPSAGTSSYNEQFF
TRBV5-1	-	TRBJ1-5	-	TGCGCCAGCAGCTTGGAAGGGAGACAGCCCCAGCATTTT	CASSLEGRQPQHF
TRBV5-1	few	TRBJ2-1	-	TGCGCCAGCAGCTTGGAGGGAGGACCCTACAATGAGCAGTTCTTC	CASSLEGGPYNEQFF
TRBV7-2	-	TRBJ2-7	TRBD2	TGTGCCAGCAGCACGAGGGGGACTAGTTCCTACGAGCAGTACTTC	CASSTRGTSSYEQYF
TRBV6-6	few	TRBJ2-5	-	TGTGCCAGCAGTTACTCGAGAGGTTGGGAGACCCAGTACTTC	CASSYSRGWETQYF
TRBV27	-	TRBJ2-7	TRBD1	TGTGCCAGCAGTTTACTGCGGACAGGGGGCCTCAACTACGAGCAGTACTTC	CASSLLRTGGLNYEQYF
TRBV7-2	-	TRBJ2-1	TRBD2	TGTGCCAGCAGCCTGGGACTAGCGGGAGGGAGGGATGAGCAGTTCTTC	CASSLGLAGGRDEQFF
TRBV11-2	few	TRBJ1-2	TRBD1	TGTGCCAGCAGCCCGCTCCCTGGACAGGGAAATGGCTACACCTTC	CASSPLPGQGNGYTF
TRBV18	-	TRBJ2-3	TRBD2	TGTGCCAGCTCACGGGGACTAGCGGGCACAGATACGCAGTATTTT	CASSRGLAGTDTQYF
TRBV5-1	few	TRBJ2-6	-	TGCGCCAGCAGCTTGACCCTAGCTGGGGCCAACGTCCTGACTTTC	CASSLTLAGANVLTF
TRBV18	few	TRBJ1-1	-	TGTGCCAGCTCACCACCTAATCCGGGAGGTGAAGCTTTCTTT	CASSPPNPGGEAFF
TRBV6-9	-	TRBJ1-1	-	TGTGCCAGCAGTTATCCAGCAGGGATAACTGAAGCTTTCTTT	CASSYPAGITEAFF
TRBV19	-	TRBJ2-2	TRBD2	TGTGCCAGTCGCGGGACTAGCGGGACCGCCGGGGAGCTGTTTTTT	CASRGTSGTAGELFF
TRBV29-1	few	TRBJ1-1	-	TGCAGCGTTGATCGGGGGACTGAAGCTTTCTTT	CSVDRGTEAFF
TRBV28	-	TRBJ2-3	TRBD2	TGTGCCAGCAGTATAGCGGGAGGTCGCACAGATACGCAGTATTTT	CASSIAGGRTDTQYF
TRBV14	few	TRBJ2-3	TRBD1	TGTGCCAGCAGCCCTCGACAGGGGAGCACAGATACGCAGTATTTT	CASSPRQGSTDTQYF
TRBV7-9	few	TRBJ1-3	-	TGTGCCAGCAGCTTTCCCTCCGGAAACACCATATATTTT	CASSFPSGNTIYF
TRBV19	-	TRBJ1-5	-	TGTGCCTCGCACCGGGACACTAGCAATCAGCCCCAGCATTTT	CASHRDTSNQPQHF
TRBV7-6	few	TRBJ1-2	-	TGTGCCAGCAGCTTATTCCCGGGGAGCGGCTACACCTTC	CASSLFPGSGYTF
TRBV7-2	-	TRBJ1-5	-	TGTGCCAGCAGCTTGAGTGGCAATCAGCCCCAGCATTTT	CASSLSGNQPQHF
TRBV29-1	few	TRBJ2-1	-	TGCAGCGCTGAGGGGCAGTACAATGAGCAGTTCTTC	CSAEGQYNEQFF
TRBV7-9	-	TRBJ2-5	-	TGTGCCAGCAGCTTCCCCGCCCTCAGAGGAGAGACCCAGTACTTC	CASSFPALRGETQYF
TRBV15	-	TRBJ2-3	TRBD2	TGTGCCACCAGCAGAGTTCCGGGACTAGCGGGAGAATTGACAGATACGCAGTATTTT	CATSRVPGLAGELTDTQYF
TRBV19	-	TRBJ1-1	-	TGTGCCAGTAGTTCAACGGGTTGGAAAACTTTCTTT	CASSSTGWKTFF
TRBV29-1	-	TRBJ2-1	TRBD2	TGCAGCGTTGAACGCGGGAGGGCCTACAATGAGCAGTTCTTC	CSVERGRAYNEQFF
TRBV15	-	TRBJ2-7	-	TGTGCCACCAGCGGAGGACAGCTCTACGAGCAGTACTTC	CATSGGQLYEQYF
TRBV7-2	-	TRBJ2-4	TRBD2	TGTGCCAGCAGCTTAGTTTCCCTAGCGGCGGGGGCCAAAAACATTCAGTACTTC	CASSLVSLAAGAKNIQYF
TRBV5-1	-	TRBJ1-2	-	TGCGCCAGCAGCTCCGAGGCCCGACCGGACTATGGCTACACCTTC	CASSSEARPDYGYTF
TRBV5-1	few	TRBJ1-1	-	TGCGCCAGCAGCTTCCGTTCAGGGAACACTGAAGCTTTCTTT	CASSFRSGNTEAFF
TRBV5-1	few	TRBJ2-5	TRBD1	TGCGCCAGCAGCTTGGCGGGACAGTTCCAAGAGACCCAGTACTTC	CASSLAGQFQETQYF
TRBV16	few	TRBJ2-7	TRBD1	TGTGCCAGCAGCCCTCGGGACAGTCCCTACGAGCAGTACTTC	CASSPRDSPYEQYF
TRBV27	few	TRBJ1-2	-	TGTGCCAGCAGGAGAATTTCTAACTATGGCTACACCTTC	CASRRISNYGYTF
TRBV19	-	TRBJ1-4	-	TGTGCCAGTAGTTCCAGACAGAAAACTAATGAAAAACTGTTTTTT	CASSSRQKTNEKLFF
TRBV13	few	TRBJ2-1	TRBD2	TGTGCCAGCAGCCCGGGACTAGCGGGAACGAGCTCCTACAATGAGCAGTTCTTC	CASSPGLAGTSSYNEQFF
TRBV25-1	few	TRBJ1-4	-	TGTGCCAGCAGCGGTTCCCCAGGGGAAAAACTGTTTTTT	CASSGSPGEKLFF
TRBV27	-	TRBJ1-2	TRBD1	TGTGCCAGCAGTTTAGTGGACAGGGGGTTCTATGGCTACACCTTC	CASSLVDRGFYGYTF
TRBV27	-	TRBJ2-6	-	TGTGCCAGCAGTTCCCTGGCCTCTGGGGCCAACGTCCTGACTTTC	CASSSLASGANVLTF
TRBV28	few	TRBJ2-1	TRBD1	TGTGCCAGCGGGACGACAGGGGTACGGAACAATGAGCAGTTCTTC	CASGTTGVRNNEQFF
TRBV6-5	few	TRBJ2-2	-	TGTGCCAGCAGTCGAACTGGGAGATTGGACGGGGAGCTGTTTTTT	CASSRTGRLDGELFF
TRBV7-2	-	TRBJ1-2	-	TGTGCCAGCAGCCCCTCGCAGGGGCCCTATGGCTACACCTTC	CASSPSQGPYGYTF
TRBV9	few	TRBJ2-1	-	TGTGCCAGCAGCGTAGTAGGAACTAGCAATGAGCAGTTCTTC	CASSVVGTSNEQFF
TRBV4-2	few	TRBJ2-5	-	TGTGCCAGCAGCCAAGACCGAGAGACCCAGTACTTC	CASSQDRETQYF
TRBV7-9	few	TRBJ1-5	TRBD1	TGTGCCAGCAGCTTTGGGGACAGCGCTCAGCCCCAGCATTTT	CASSFGDSAQPQHF
TRBV25-1	-	TRBJ2-4	TRBD1	TGTGCCAGCAGTGGACTTAGGACAGGGCTAACCAAAAACATTCAGTACTTC	CASSGLRTGLTKNIQYF
TRBV2	-	TRBJ2-7	TRBD1	TGTGCCAGCAGGCCAACGGGACAGATCCACGAGCAGTACTTC	CASRPTGQIHEQYF
TRBV18	-	TRBJ2-6	-	TGTGCCAGCTCACCCAGGGGAGTTGTGTCTGGGGCCAACGTCCTGACTTTC	CASSPRGVVSGANVLTF
TRBV18	-	TRBJ2-4	-	TGTGCCAGCTCACCACGATCCCAGGGAAAAAACATTCAGTACTTC	CASSPRSQGKNIQYF
TRBV18	-	TRBJ2-1	TRBD1	TGTGCCAGCTCACCAGTTACAGGGGCCTACAATGAGCAGTTCTTC	CASSPVTGAYNEQFF
TRBV15	-	TRBJ2-2	TRBD2	TGTGCCACCAGCCAAATCGGACTAGCCCGTGCCACCGGGGAGCTGTTTTTT	CATSQIGLARATGELFF
TRBV28	few	TRBJ2-5	-	TGTGCCAGCAGACCCGGGGGCCAAGAGACCCAGTACTTC	CASRPGGQETQYF